The clone carrying this T cell receptor (beta chain) appeared a few times. This specimen comes from a study of neoadjuvant anti-PD-1 for oral cavity cancer. Profiling relied on immunoSEQ multiplex PCR, and the TCRdb table lists in-frame clones only, not all of them. In the table there are tens of thousands of clones, roughly three quarters of which are singletons. The V gene end was trimmed by 1 base and the J gene end by 6 bases; junction bases not matched to a gene: 18. Germline V CDR1 and CDR2: SGHRS, YFSETQ. This CDR3 region has 21 residues. The input for sequencing was PBMCs, taken before nivolumab (anti-PD-1) treatment. The clonotype was recovered from a person aged 40 to 85 with oral cavity squamous cell carcinoma. The rearrangement links TRBV5-1 to TRBJ2-2, with 13 bases lining up with TRBD2. The CDR3 sequence: CASSLRGPTGLAGLRAGELFF. DNA for the CDR3: TGCGCCAGCAGCTTGCGGGGGCCGACGGGACTAGCGGGATTAAGGGCCGGGGAGCTGTTTTTT.